This T cell receptor (beta chain) was sequenced during a study of PD-1 blockade in classical Hodgkin lymphoma. Findings and limits, study-wide: A significant rise in TCR diversity was seen by C4D1 for CD4+ cells but not for CD8+ cells. Newly diagnosed patients had diversity similar to the baseline diversity of complete responders. Any patient who commenced nivolumab under 1 year after ASCT was excluded.

Each patient experienced a relapse that followed autologous stem cell transplantation, and brentuximab vedotin exposure varied. The V gene lost 2 bases and the J gene lost 4 bases, with 12 bases spanning the gap. This CDR3 is 15 amino acids long. The germline V gene encodes CDR1 MNHEY and CDR2 SMNVEV (reference sequence). Profiling relied on immunoSEQ multiplex PCR, and the TCRdb table lists in-frame clones only, not all of them. The top ten hold less than 3% of the sample, which has some 90,000 clones, 85% to 95% seen once. This clone was observed once. The target antigen is unknown. This sequence joins TRBV27 and TRBJ2-1, with D possibly being TRBD1 or TRBD2 (5 bases each). The origin of this receptor is a human donor with classical Hodgkin lymphoma. The specimen comprised peripheral blood mononuclear cells (PBMCs), sampled before the second cycle of nivolumab. CDR3 residues: CASSLEGTWYNEQFF. DNA for the CDR3: TGTGCCAGCAGTTTAGAGGGGACCTGGTACAATGAGCAGTTCTTC.